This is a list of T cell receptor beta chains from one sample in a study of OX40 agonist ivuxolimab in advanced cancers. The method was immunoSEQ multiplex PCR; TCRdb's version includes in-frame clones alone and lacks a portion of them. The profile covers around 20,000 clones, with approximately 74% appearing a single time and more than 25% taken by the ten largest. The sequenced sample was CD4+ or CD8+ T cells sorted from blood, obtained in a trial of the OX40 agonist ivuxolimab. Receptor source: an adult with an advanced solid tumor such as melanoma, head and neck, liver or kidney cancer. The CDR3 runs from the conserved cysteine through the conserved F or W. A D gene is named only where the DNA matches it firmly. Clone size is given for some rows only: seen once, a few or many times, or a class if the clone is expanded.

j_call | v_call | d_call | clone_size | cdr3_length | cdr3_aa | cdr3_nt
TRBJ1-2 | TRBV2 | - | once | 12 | CASTNSYYGYTF | TGTGCCAGCACCAATTCATACTATGGCTACACCTTC
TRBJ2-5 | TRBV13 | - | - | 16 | CASSLGEGATQETQYF | TGTGCCAGCAGCTTAGGGGAGGGGGCAACACAAGAGACCCAGTACTTC
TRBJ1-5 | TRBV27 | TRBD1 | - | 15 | CASIDRGHSNQPQHF | TGTGCCAGCATCGACAGGGGGCATAGCAATCAGCCCCAGCATTTT
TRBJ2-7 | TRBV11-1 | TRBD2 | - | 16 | CASSFAGLAGAYEQYF | TGTGCCAGCAGCTTCGCAGGACTAGCGGGGGCCTACGAGCAGTACTTC
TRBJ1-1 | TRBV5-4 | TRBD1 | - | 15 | CASSLGDRETTEAFF | TGTGCCAGCAGCTTGGGGGACAGGGAAACCACTGAAGCTTTCTTT
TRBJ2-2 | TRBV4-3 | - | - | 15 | CASSQDRGWPGELFF | TGCGCCAGCAGCCAAGACCGGGGGTGGCCCGGGGAGCTGTTTTTT
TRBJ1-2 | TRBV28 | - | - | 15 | CASVLRDLTNYGYTF | TGTGCCAGCGTCCTGAGGGACTTAACTAACTATGGCTACACCTTC
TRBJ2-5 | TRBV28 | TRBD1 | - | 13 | CASWTGLGETQYF | TGTGCCAGTTGGACAGGGTTGGGAGAGACCCAGTACTTC
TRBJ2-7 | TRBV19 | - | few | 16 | CASSIFAGSGLGEQYF | TGTGCCAGTAGTATATTTGCAGGGTCCGGGTTGGGAGAGCAGTACTTC
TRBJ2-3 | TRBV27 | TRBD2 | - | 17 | CASSLSNIAGVTDTQYF | TGTGCCAGCAGTTTATCGAATATAGCGGGGGTCACAGATACGCAGTATTTT
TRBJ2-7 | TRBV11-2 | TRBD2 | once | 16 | CASSFAGLAGAYEQYF | TGTGCCAGCAGCTTCGCAGGACTAGCGGGGGCCTACGAGCAGTACTTC
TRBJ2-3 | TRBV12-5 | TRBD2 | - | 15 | CASVNSGNGADTQYF | TGTGCTAGTGTAAATAGCGGGAATGGCGCAGATACGCAGTATTTT
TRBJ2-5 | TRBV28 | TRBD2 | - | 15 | CASSFSLAGEVTQYF | TGTGCCAGCAGTTTCTCCCTAGCGGGGGAGGTGACCCAGTACTTC
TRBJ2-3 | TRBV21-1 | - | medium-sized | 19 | CASSAAEGAGGGSTDTQYF | TGTGCCAGCAGCGCGGCAGAGGGCGCCGGGGGGGGCAGCACAGATACGCAGTATTTT
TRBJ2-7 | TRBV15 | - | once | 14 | CATSRDLGSYEQYF | TGTGCCACCAGCAGAGATCTAGGGTCCTACGAGCAGTACTTC
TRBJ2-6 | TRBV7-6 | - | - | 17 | CASSLNHLHSGANVLTF | TGTGCCAGCAGCTTAAATCATCTCCACTCTGGGGCCAACGTCCTGACTTTC
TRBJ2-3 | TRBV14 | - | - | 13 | CARTSVVQDTQYF | TGTGCCAGGACTAGTGTTGTCCAAGATACGCAGTATTTT
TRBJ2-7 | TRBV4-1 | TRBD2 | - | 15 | CASSQDWLAGYEQYF | TGCGCCAGCAGCCAAGATTGGCTAGCGGGCTACGAGCAGTACTTC
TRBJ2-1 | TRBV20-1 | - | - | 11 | CSARGLNEQFF | TGCAGTGCTAGGGGCCTCAATGAGCAGTTCTTC
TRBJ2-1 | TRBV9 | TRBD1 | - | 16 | CASSRPGTGARDEQFF | TGTGCCAGCAGCCGCCCGGGGACAGGGGCGAGGGATGAGCAGTTCTTC
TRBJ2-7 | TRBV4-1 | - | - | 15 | CASSQSFSSSYEQYF | TGCGCCAGCAGCCAATCTTTCAGCAGCTCCTACGAGCAGTACTTC
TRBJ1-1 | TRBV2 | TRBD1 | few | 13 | CASGAGGDTEAFF | TGTGCCAGCGGGGCAGGGGGGGACACTGAAGCTTTCTTT
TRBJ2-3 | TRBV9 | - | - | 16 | CASSGPRLGRTDTQYF | TGTGCCAGCAGCGGACCCCGCCTCGGCCGCACAGATACGCAGTATTTT
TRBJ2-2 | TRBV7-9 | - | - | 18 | CASSQSNSGTPNTGELFF | TGTGCCAGCAGCCAAAGCAATTCCGGGACACCGAACACCGGGGAGCTGTTTTTT
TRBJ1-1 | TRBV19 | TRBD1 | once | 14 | CASSAQQGGTEAFF | TGTGCCAGTAGTGCTCAACAGGGGGGCACTGAAGCTTTCTTT
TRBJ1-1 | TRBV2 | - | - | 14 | CASTALEGYTEAFF | TGTGCCAGCACCGCTCTAGAGGGATACACTGAAGCTTTCTTT
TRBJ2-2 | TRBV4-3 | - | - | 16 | CASSQDRTTATGELFF | TGCGCCAGCAGCCAAGATCGCACGACAGCCACCGGGGAGCTGTTTTTT
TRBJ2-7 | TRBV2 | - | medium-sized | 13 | CASRWTETYEQYF | TGTGCCAGCAGATGGACAGAAACCTACGAGCAGTACTTC
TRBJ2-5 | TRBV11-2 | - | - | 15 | CASSLSLLEQETQYF | TGTGCCAGCAGCTTATCTCTCCTCGAACAAGAGACCCAGTACTTC
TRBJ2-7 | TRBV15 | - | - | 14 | CATSRGDSWSEQYF | TGTGCCACCAGCAGAGGGGACTCCTGGTCCGAGCAGTACTTC
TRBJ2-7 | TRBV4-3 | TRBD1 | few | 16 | CASSQDLGQNPYEQYF | TGCGCCAGCAGCCAAGATCTGGGACAGAATCCCTACGAGCAGTACTTC
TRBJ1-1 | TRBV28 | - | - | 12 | CATDLGDTEAFF | TGTGCCACCGACCTGGGAGACACTGAAGCTTTCTTT
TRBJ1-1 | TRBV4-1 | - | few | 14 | CASSQEVDNTEAFF | TGCGCCAGCAGCCAAGAGGTGGATAACACTGAAGCTTTCTTT
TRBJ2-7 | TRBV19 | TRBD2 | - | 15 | CASSTGLAVPYEQYF | TGTGCCAGTAGTACGGGGCTAGCGGTTCCCTATGAGCAGTACTTC
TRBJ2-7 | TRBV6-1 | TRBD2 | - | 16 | CASSEGVAGVLGEQYF | TGTGCCAGCAGTGAAGGAGTAGCGGGAGTCTTGGGAGAGCAGTACTTC
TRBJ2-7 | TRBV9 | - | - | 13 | CASSVGPGYEQYF | TGTGCCAGCAGCGTAGGGCCCGGGTACGAGCAGTACTTC
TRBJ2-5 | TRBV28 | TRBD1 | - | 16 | CASSNEGATGQETQYF | TGTGCCAGCAGCAACGAGGGGGCAACAGGACAAGAGACCCAGTACTTC
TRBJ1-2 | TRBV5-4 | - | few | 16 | CASTAIGTRGHYGYTF | TGTGCCAGCACGGCCATCGGGACACGGGGTCACTATGGCTACACCTTC
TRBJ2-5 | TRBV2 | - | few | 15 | CASSEGSTRGETQYF | TGTGCCAGCAGTGAAGGGTCGACTAGGGGGGAGACCCAGTACTTC
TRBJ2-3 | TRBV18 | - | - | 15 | CASSPSGHLTDTQYF | TGTGCCAGCTCACCATCGGGACACCTCACAGATACGCAGTATTTT
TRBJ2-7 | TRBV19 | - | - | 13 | CASSIGTSYEQYF | TGTGCCAGTAGTATAGGGACCTCCTACGAGCAGTACTTC
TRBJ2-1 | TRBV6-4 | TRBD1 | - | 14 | CASSEQGDNNEQFF | TGTGCCAGCAGTGAGCAGGGGGATAACAATGAGCAGTTCTTC
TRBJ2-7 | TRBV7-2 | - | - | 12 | CASSLYSYEQYF | TGTGCCAGCAGCCTGTACTCCTACGAGCAGTACTTC
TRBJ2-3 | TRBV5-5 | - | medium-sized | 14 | CASSLEQGPDTQYF | TGTGCCAGCAGCTTGGAACAGGGCCCAGATACGCAGTATTTT
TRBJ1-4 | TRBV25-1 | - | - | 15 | CASSEFSGPHEKLFF | TGTGCCAGCAGTGAATTCTCAGGGCCGCATGAAAAACTGTTTTTT
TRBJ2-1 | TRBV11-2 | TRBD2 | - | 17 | CASSLGWTSGSDGEQFF | TGTGCCAGCAGCTTAGGGTGGACTAGCGGGAGTGATGGTGAGCAGTTCTTC
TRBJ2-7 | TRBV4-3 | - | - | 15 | CASSQEGSKNYEQYF | TGCGCCAGCAGCCAAGAAGGGAGTAAGAACTACGAGCAGTACTTC
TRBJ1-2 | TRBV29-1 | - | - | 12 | CSVRTYSYGYTF | TGCAGCGTCAGGACGTACAGCTATGGCTACACCTTC
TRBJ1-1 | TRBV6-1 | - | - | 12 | CASSYRGSEAFF | TGTGCCAGCAGTTATAGAGGTTCTGAAGCTTTCTTT
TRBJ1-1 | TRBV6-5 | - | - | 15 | CASSYSQGMNTEAFF | TGTGCCAGCAGTTACTCGCAGGGGATGAACACTGAAGCTTTCTTT
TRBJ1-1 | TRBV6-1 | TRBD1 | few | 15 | CASSERTGVNTEAFF | TGTGCCAGCAGTGAAAGGACAGGAGTGAACACTGAAGCTTTCTTT
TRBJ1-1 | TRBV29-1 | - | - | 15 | CSVDVWQGRDTEAFF | TGCAGCGTTGATGTTTGGCAGGGGCGGGACACTGAAGCTTTCTTT
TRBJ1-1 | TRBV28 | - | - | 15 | CASSHRDNPNTEAFF | TGTGCCAGCAGCCATCGGGACAACCCGAACACTGAAGCTTTCTTT
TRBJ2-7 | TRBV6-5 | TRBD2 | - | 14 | CASSSTSGDNEQYF | TGTGCCAGCAGCTCGACTAGCGGGGACAACGAGCAGTACTTC
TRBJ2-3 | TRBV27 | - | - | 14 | CASSFSQSTDTQYF | TGTGCCAGCAGTTTTAGTCAGAGCACAGATACGCAGTATTTT
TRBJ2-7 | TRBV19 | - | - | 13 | CASSMAASYEQYF | TGTGCCAGTAGTATGGCCGCTTCCTACGAGCAGTACTTC
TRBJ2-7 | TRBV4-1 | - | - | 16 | CASSQDARAGSYEQYF | TGCGCCAGCAGCCAAGATGCTAGGGCGGGATCCTACGAGCAGTACTTC
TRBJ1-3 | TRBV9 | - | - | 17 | CASSVDPEGVSGNTIYF | TGTGCCAGCAGCGTGGACCCGGAAGGGGTCTCTGGAAACACCATATATTTT
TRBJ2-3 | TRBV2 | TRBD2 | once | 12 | CASGLARDTQYF | TGTGCCTCGGGACTAGCGAGGGATACGCAGTATTTT